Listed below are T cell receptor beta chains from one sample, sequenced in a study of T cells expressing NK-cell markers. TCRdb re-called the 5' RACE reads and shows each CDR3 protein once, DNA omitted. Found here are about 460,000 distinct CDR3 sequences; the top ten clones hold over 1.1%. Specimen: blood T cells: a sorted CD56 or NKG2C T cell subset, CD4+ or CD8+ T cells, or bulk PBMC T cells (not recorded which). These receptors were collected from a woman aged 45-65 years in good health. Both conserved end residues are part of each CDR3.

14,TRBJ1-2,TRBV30,CASSPGTGRYGYTF
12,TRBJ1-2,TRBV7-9,CASSGQGRGYTF
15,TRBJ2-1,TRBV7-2,CASSLEGLAGNEQFF
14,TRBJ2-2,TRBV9,CASSISQRVGELFF
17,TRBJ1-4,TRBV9,CASSAGTEGSGNEKLFF
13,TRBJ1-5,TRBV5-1,CASSLEGRQPQHF
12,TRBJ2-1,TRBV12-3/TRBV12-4,CASSPQGFGQFF
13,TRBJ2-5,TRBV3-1,CASSQGGTRTQYF
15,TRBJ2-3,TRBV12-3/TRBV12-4,CASSLVGQGSDTQYF
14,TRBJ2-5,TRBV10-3,CAIKRTGTQETQYF
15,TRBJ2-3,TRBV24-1,CAVGGGDSPTDTQYF
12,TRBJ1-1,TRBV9,CASSPRVGRAFF
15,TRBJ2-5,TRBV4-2,CASSQTGVGGKTQYF
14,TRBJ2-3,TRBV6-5,CATSTDTSTDTQYF
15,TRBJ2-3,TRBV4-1,CASSRGTGEADTQYF
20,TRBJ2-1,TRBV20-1,CSAAPGGFLAGGFAYNEQFF
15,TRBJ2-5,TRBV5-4,CASSSPGLVQETQYF
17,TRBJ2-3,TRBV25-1,CASSELPGRASTDTQYF
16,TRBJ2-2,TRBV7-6,CASTTARGPNTGELFF
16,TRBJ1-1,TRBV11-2,CASSSGTGAWNTEAFF
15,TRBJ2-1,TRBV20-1,CSARDIQRAVGEQFF
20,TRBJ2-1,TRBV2,CASSEALLGLAGVSYNEQFF
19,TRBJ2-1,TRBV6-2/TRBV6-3,CASSRLPPGTSGLMDEQFF
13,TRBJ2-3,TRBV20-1,CSAKLAGGDTQYF
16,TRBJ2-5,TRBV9,CASSVESGVSFETQYF
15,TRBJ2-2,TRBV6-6,CASSGQGSNTGELFF
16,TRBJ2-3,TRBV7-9,CASSMGQASSTDTQYF
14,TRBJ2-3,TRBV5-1,CASSLERPTDTQYF
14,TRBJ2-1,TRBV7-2,CASSFPGTTNEQFF
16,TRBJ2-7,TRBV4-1,CASSPGTGAPTYEQYF
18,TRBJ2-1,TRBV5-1,CASSLMASGSNSYNEQFF
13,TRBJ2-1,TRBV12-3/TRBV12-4,CASSLAGAGEQFF
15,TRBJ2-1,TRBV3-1,CASSLLGSSGNEQFF
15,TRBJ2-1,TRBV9,CASSVSTRMDNEQFF
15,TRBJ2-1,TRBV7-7,CASSLGSGGPYEQFF
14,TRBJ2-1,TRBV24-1,CATSENRAFNEQFF
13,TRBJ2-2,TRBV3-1,CASSPTNTGELFF
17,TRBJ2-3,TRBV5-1,CASSSFGTSASTDTQYF
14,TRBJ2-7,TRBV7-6,CASSLGGLAIEQYF
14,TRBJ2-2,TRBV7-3,CASSQTSSGGELFF
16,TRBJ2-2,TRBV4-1,CASSQVGPPPTGELFF
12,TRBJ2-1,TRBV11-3,CASSYREGEQFF
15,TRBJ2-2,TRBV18,CASSPRVTNTGELFF
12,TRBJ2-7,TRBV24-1,CATSAGLPEQYF
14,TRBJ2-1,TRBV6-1,CASSEVSSVNEQFF
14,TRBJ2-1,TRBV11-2,CASSQEGWGNEQFF
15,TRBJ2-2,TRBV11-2,CASSPQGVGTGELFF
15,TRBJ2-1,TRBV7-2,CASSSAGAGGDEQFF
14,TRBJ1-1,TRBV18,CASSPGGSGTEAFF